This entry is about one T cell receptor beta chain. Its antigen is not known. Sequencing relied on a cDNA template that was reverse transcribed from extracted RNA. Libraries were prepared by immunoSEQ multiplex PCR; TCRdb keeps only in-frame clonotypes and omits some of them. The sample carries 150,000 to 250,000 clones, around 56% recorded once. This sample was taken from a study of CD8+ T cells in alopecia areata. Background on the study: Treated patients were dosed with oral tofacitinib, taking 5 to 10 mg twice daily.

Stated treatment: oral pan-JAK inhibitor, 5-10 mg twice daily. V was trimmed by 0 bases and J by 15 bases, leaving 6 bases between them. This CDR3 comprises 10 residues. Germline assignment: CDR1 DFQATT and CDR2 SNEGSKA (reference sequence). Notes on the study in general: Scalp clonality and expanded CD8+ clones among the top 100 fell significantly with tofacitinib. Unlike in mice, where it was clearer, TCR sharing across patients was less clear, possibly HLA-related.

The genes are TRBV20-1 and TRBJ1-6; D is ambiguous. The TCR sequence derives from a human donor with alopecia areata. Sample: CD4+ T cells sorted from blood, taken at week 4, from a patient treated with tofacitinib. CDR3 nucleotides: TGCAGTGCTAGAGACAACGACCTCCACTTT. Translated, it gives CSARDNDLHF.